This T cell receptor (beta chain) appears in the sequencing data of a study of response to subunit inactivated influenza vaccine. The CDR3 extends over 14 amino acids. The germline gives CDR1 SEHNR, CDR2 FQNEAQ (reference sequence). Losses at the gene ends were 3 bases for V and 10 bases for J; bases not matched to a gene: 8. TCRdb ran MiXCR on the RT-PCR reads and lists one entry per CDR3 protein. Among more than 700,000 distinct CDR3 sequences listed, over 20% were seen once. General observations from the study: Each seasonal influenza vaccination, the authors suggested, recruits few new T cells.

For this clonotype: Its antigen is not known.

This chain joins TRBV7-9 and TRBJ2-1; 8 bases agree with TRBD1. The TCR comes from a middle-aged man who received an inactivated influenza vaccine. The source material was PBMCs from blood, sampled 4 to 6 days after vaccination. The CDR3 DNA reads as TGTGCCAGCAGCTTGACCCAGGGGGCCACGGAGCAGTTCTTC. Translation: CASSLTQGATEQFF.